One and the same sample provided the 7 T cell receptor beta chains below, sequenced in a study of blood T cell repertoires in COVID-19. Repertoires were generated with immunoSEQ multiplex PCR, while TCRdb's copy carries only in-frame clones and drops some. This sample yields tens of thousands of clones, of which around 83% are seen a single time; 20% to 25% belongs to the top ten. Source material: peripheral blood. The receptors shown here come from a man in his 60s with acute or convalescent COVID-19.

The chain recombines TRBV6-5 with TRBJ1-5, with D possibly TRBD1 on 5 matching bases. This CDR3 contains 14 residues. Trimming stripped 8 bases from V and 3 bases from J, with 14 bases between. The germline V gene encodes CDR1 MNHEY and CDR2 SVGAGI. The CDR3 protein is CASLNTGSNQPQHF. In DNA, the CDR3 is TGTGCCAGCCTCAATACAGGCTCCAATCAGCCCCAGCATTTT.

The chain links TRBV2 to TRBJ2-5, with 8 nucleotides matching TRBD2. V dropped 8 bases and J dropped 4; count of bases not matched to a gene: 9. CDR3 length: 14 amino acids. Germline assignment: CDR1 SNHLY and CDR2 FYNNEI. CDR3 protein: CASWGAGVGETQYF. DNA for the CDR3: TGTGCCAGCTGGGGAGCGGGGGTTGGAGAGACCCAGTACTTC.

The chain carries TRBV3-1 (or the pseudogene TRBV3-2) and TRBJ1-2; D unclear. Deletions cut 1 base from V and 8 bases from J, with 14 bases between. This CDR3 has 14 residues. Germline assignment: CDR1 LGHDT and CDR2 YNNKEL (reference sequence). CDR3 amino acids: CASSQANSPTGYTF. CDR3 bases: TGTGCCAGCAGCCAAGCGAACAGTCCCACCGGCTACACCTTC.

V gene TRBV6-5 combines with J gene TRBJ2-7; TRBD2 matches at 8 bases. This CDR3 is 16 amino acids long. V dropped 4 bases and J dropped 0; count of bases not matched to a gene: 8. Per the germline V gene, CDR1 is MNHEY and CDR2 is SVGAGI. The CDR3 DNA follows: TGTGCCAGCAGTTCCCTCAGCGGGGGCGACTCCTACGAGCAGTACTTC. Its protein product is CASSSLSGGDSYEQYF.

This clone occurred a few times. The rearrangement links TRBV24-1 to TRBJ2-7; D gene ambiguous. V lost 10 bases and J 6 bases, leaving 18 bases between the germline ends. The CDR3 totals 13 residues. Germline lookup yields CDR1 KGHDR and CDR2 SFDVKD. Here the CDR3 DNA reads TGTGCCACTGCCGAAGGTGGCGGCGGCGAGCAGTACTTC. As protein: CATAEGGGGEQYF.

This clone was recorded a few times. The rearrangement links TRBV6-5 to TRBJ1-5; D ambiguous. Germline CDR1 is MNHEY and CDR2 is SVGAGI. This CDR3 is 13 amino acids long. The V gene lost 2 bases and the J gene lost 6 bases, with 8 bases spanning the gap. Here the CDR3 DNA reads TGTGCCAGCAGTTACAGGGCGGGTCAGCCCCAGCATTTT. It is translated as CASSYRAGQPQHF.

There are a few counts of this clone. The J gene is TRBJ1-1, the V gene TRBV30; D not certain. Germline CDR1 is GTSNPN and CDR2 is SVGIG (reference sequence). V was clipped by 7 bases and J by 1 base, with 13 bases between them. This CDR3 has 13 amino acids. As DNA, the CDR3 is TGTGCCTCCCAAGGTAGAGGGAACACTGAAGCTTTCTTT. It encodes CASQGRGNTEAFF.